What follows are 9 T cell receptor beta chains derived from one specimen sequenced in a study of pediatric ulcerative colitis. During colonoscopy, one to two rectal pinch biopsies were collected. This table comes from immunoSEQ multiplex PCR, and its TCRdb copy is limited to in-frame clones, with some not included. The sample comprises 40,000 to 60,000 clones, around 79% of which are singletons, and about 4% rests with the top ten. Specimen: gut tissue. The source is a girl under 18 with moderate ulcerative colitis.

The chain recombines TRBV6-4 with TRBJ2-2; 10 bases are a match to TRBD2. V shed 4 bases, J shed 5 bases, and the junction held 1 base outside the gene matches. In germline, CDR1 is MRHNA, CDR2 SNTAGT. The CDR3 spans 14 residues. CDR3 in amino acids: CASSVLAGTGELFF. The CDR3 nucleotides read TGTGCCAGCAGTGTACTAGCGGGAACCGGGGAGCTGTTTTTT.

The chain has TRBV9 and TRBJ1-6, with a possible D match to TRBD1 (5 bases). The CDR3 runs 14 residues. Deletions cut 4 bases from V and 10 bases from J, with 15 bases between. CDR1 is SGDLS, CDR2 YYNGEE, per germline. The CDR3 loop is CASSNRGLGSPLHF. The DNA of the CDR3 is TGTGCCAGCAGCAACCGGGGCCTGGGATCACCCCTCCACTTT.

The chain couples TRBV5-1 to TRBJ2-5; no clear D gene. Germline V gene data show CDR1 as SGHRS and CDR2 as YFSETQ. V was shortened by 4 bases and J by 5 bases, with 12 bases between the two germline ends. The CDR3 spans 13 residues. The CDR3 loop reads CASSLTPSETQYF. The DNA of the CDR3 is TGCGCCAGCAGCCTGACACCGTCCGAGACCCAGTACTTC.

J is TRBJ1-1 and V is TRBV5-1; D ambiguous. The germline V gene encodes CDR1 SGHRS and CDR2 YFSETQ. The CDR3 sequence is 15 residues long. V shed 4 bases and J shed 4 bases, with 17 bases lying between them. CDR3 loop: CASSTGLGLATEAFF. The CDR3 DNA reads TGCGCCAGCAGCACCGGGCTGGGGTTGGCCACTGAAGCTTTCTTT. The full variable domain, rest sourced from reference TRBV5-1 and TRBJ1-1, is KAGVTQTPRYLIKTRGQQVTLSCSPISGHRSVSWYQQTPGQGLQFLFEYFSETQRNKGNFPGRFSGRQFSNSRSEMNVSTLELGDSALYLCASSTGLGLATEAFFGQGTRLTVV.

This chain links TRBV18 with TRBJ2-1; D is ambiguous. The V and J ends lost 5 bases and 9 bases respectively, with 20 bases between them. This CDR3 comprises 15 residues. CDR1 and CDR2 (germline): KGHSH, LQKENI. The DNA of the CDR3 is TGTGCCAGCTCAGCTTCAGCCTTGTCCCTCCCTGAGCAGTTCTTC. This codes for CASSASALSLPEQFF.

J is TRBJ1-2 and V is TRBV4-3, with D maybe TRBD1 (6 bases). Trimming left V 0 bases short and J 3 bases short, with 14 bases between. The CDR3 sequence is 16 residues long. Looked up from germline, CDR1 is LGHNA and CDR2 is YSLEER. The CDR3 bases are TGCGCCAGCAGCCAAGATAGAGGCAGGGGTTACTATGGCTACACCTTC. Its protein product is CASSQDRGRGYYGYTF.

This chain links TRBV28 with TRBJ1-2; 8 positions match TRBD1. J gave up 4 bases and V 4 bases, and 2 bases lay outside the gene matches. The germline CDR1 and CDR2 sequences are MDHEN and SYDVKM. This CDR3 has 13 residues. The CDR3 DNA is TGTGCCAGCAGTTCCACAGGGGGCTATGGCTACACCTTC. The encoded protein is CASSSTGGYGYTF.

The rearrangement uses TRBV7-9 and TRBJ2-3, with D perhaps being TRBD1 or TRBD2 (5 bases each). Trimming removed 5 bases from V and 6 bases from J, with 21 bases in between. The length of the CDR3 is 16 residues. Germline CDR1 SEHNR, CDR2 FQNEAQ (reference sequence). In DNA form, the CDR3 reads TGTGCCAGCAGCGCTGGGACCCTATTAAACCGGGATACGCAGTATTTT. It is translated as CASSAGTLLNRDTQYF.

The rearrangement links TRBV2 to TRBJ2-6; the D is unclear. Between the trimmed V and J ends, which lost 7 bases and 4 bases, there was a span of 11 bases. Germline-derived CDR1 and CDR2 are SNHLY and FYNNEI. The CDR3 extends over 14 amino acids. The DNA of the CDR3 is TGTGCCAGCATGGTGGGATCAGGGGCCAACGTCCTGACTTTC. It yields the protein CASMVGSGANVLTF.